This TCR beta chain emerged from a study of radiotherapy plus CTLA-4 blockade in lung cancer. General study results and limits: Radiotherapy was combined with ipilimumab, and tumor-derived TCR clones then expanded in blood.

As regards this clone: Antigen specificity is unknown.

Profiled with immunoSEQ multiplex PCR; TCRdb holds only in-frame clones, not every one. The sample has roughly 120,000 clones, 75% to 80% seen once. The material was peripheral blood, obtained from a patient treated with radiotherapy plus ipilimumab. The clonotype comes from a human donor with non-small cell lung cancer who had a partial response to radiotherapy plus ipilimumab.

CDR3 protein: CASSLQGHTEAFF. The CDR3 DNA reads as TGCGCCAGCAGCCTACAGGGGCACACTGAAGCTTTCTTT. The chain joins TRBV5-1 to TRBJ1-1, with 7 nucleotides matching TRBD1. Germline V gene sequence: CDR1 SGHRS, CDR2 YFSETQ. This CDR3 is 13 amino acids long. J was trimmed by 3 bases and V by 4 bases; bases with no gene match: 3.